Listed here are 11 T cell receptor beta chains from one sample, sequenced in a study of cytomegalovirus exposure and HLA in healthy donors (dated by TCRdb to 2017 to 2019). The library relied on the immunoSEQ multiplex PCR assay. TCRdb took this table from immuneACCESS and kept in-frame rearrangements with V and J called. Such tables lack part of the clones; where checked against another copy, unresolved V genes explain under half of the gap, and the rest is unexplained. The sample table contains 100,000 to 150,000 clones; only one count was recorded for about 90% of them. 3% to 4% of the sample comes from the top ten. Sequenced: PBMCs. The receptors stem from a man aged 25-45 years in good health and CMV-seronegative.

The gene calls are TRBV27 and TRBJ1-2; D unresolved. V lost 2 bases and J 2 bases, leaving 9 bases between the germline ends. The V gene's germline CDR1 is MNHEY and CDR2 SMNVEV (reference sequence). This CDR3 has 14 residues. This CDR3 reads CASSLGGTNYGYTF. Here the CDR3 DNA reads TGTGCCAGCAGTTTAGGAGGCACGAACTATGGCTACACCTTC.

V gene TRBV7-6 combines with J gene TRBJ1-3; D may be TRBD1 (6 bases). CDR1 and CDR2 (germline): SGHVS, FNYEAQ. This CDR3 has 15 residues. V was pared by 4 bases and J by 0 bases, with 10 bases between. The CDR3 region has the DNA TGTGCCAGCAGCTCCACAGGGAACTCTGGAAACACCATATATTTT. Translating it yields CASSSTGNSGNTIYF.

V and J are TRBV25-1 and TRBJ2-7, with D possibly TRBD1 on 6 matching bases. V dropped 9 bases and J dropped 1 base, with 13 bases sitting between them. This CDR3 has 13 residues. CDR1 is MGHDK, CDR2 SYGVNS, per germline. The CDR3: CASQQGHSYEQYF. The CDR3 DNA is TGTGCCAGTCAGCAGGGACATTCCTACGAGCAGTACTTC.

This rearrangement joins TRBV7-8 to TRBJ1-5, with a tentative D call TRBD1 (5 bases). CDR1 SGHVS and CDR2 FQNEAQ come from the germline V gene. V was shortened by 3 bases and J by 1 base, with 7 bases between the two germline ends. This CDR3 is 14 amino acids long. CDR3 loop: CASSLKGSNQPQHF. CDR3 coding DNA: TGTGCCAGCAGCTTGAAGGGGAGCAATCAGCCCCAGCATTTT.

The chain links TRBV12-5 to TRBJ2-3, with D possibly TRBD1 on 6 matching bases. Germline loops: CDR1 LGHNT, CDR2 FRNRAP. V was cut by 1 base and J by 5 bases, with 10 bases left in between. This CDR3 has 14 residues. In DNA form, the CDR3 reads TGTGCTAGTGGTTTGGACAGGGTCGGAGATACGCAGTATTTT. Protein: CASGLDRVGDTQYF.

This chain links TRBV2 with TRBJ2-5; maybe TRBD1 (6 bases). From germline, CDR1 is SNHLY and CDR2 FYNNEI. The V end lost 11 bases, the J end lost 2 bases, and 15 bases lay between the germline ends. This CDR3 region has 13 residues. CDR3 protein: CAAEDSLQETQYF. The CDR3 DNA follows: TGTGCCGCGGAGGACAGCTTACAAGAGACCCAGTACTTC.

This clone was counted between two and nine times. V gene TRBV15 combines with J gene TRBJ2-1; D possibly corresponds to TRBD2 (6 bases). The CDR3 runs to 16 residues. CDR1 and CDR2 (germline): LNHNV, YYDKDF (reference sequence). Deletions cut 5 bases from V and 0 bases from J, with 14 bases between. Here the CDR3 reads CATSGRPASSYNEQFF. The CDR3 region has the DNA TGTGCCACCAGCGGGAGGCCAGCGAGCTCCTACAATGAGCAGTTCTTC.

This sequence joins TRBV10-3 and TRBJ2-1, with 14 bases fitting TRBD2. Losses at the gene ends were 10 bases for V and 5 bases for J; bases not matched to a gene: 7. CDR1 and CDR2 (germline): ENHRY, SYGVKD. The CDR3 runs 15 residues. The CDR3 nucleotides read TGTGCCACCCTACCGACTAGCGGGGGGGACAATGAGCAGTTCTTC. It yields the protein CATLPTSGGDNEQFF.

This chain joins TRBV29-1 and TRBJ2-5, with 11 bases identical to TRBD2. V lost 6 bases to trimming and J lost 5 bases; unmatched junction nucleotides: 8. Germline assignment: CDR1 SQVTM and CDR2 ANQGSEA. The CDR3 loop spans 14 amino acids. The CDR3 reads CSVTLAGGWETQYF. CDR3 nucleotides: TGCAGCGTAACCCTAGCGGGGGGATGGGAGACCCAGTACTTC.

This sequence joins TRBV5-4 and TRBJ1-1; D not resolved. The CDR3 extends over 14 amino acids. The germline V and J ends were trimmed by 0 bases and 7 bases, with 13 bases remaining between them. Germline loops: CDR1 SGHNT, CDR2 YYREEE (reference sequence). This CDR3 is CASSLAGSRNEAFF. The DNA for the CDR3 is TGTGCCAGCAGCTTGGCGGGGAGCCGAAATGAAGCTTTCTTT.

V gene TRBV5-5 combines with J gene TRBJ1-5; D gene uncertain. Trimming removed 4 bases at V and 2 bases at J, with 7 bases between. Looked up from germline, CDR1 is SGHKS and CDR2 is YYEKEE (reference sequence). This CDR3 region has 13 residues. CDR3 region: CASSPYRNQPQHF. CDR3 bases: TGTGCCAGCAGCCCCTATCGCAATCAGCCCCAGCATTTT.